The clone carrying this T cell receptor (beta chain) was found a few times. The antigen is not known. This sample is part of a study of molecular identifiers for immune sequencing clone quantification. Study outcomes and limitations: Clones with over 20 RNA copies captured over 99% of effector molecules but under 1% of naive ones.

TCRdb re-derived calls from the PCR reads in MiXCR, one entry per CDR3 protein. The data contain about 640,000 distinct CDR3 sequences, just under 20% of them seen just once; the ten biggest clones take up roughly 0.85%. The CDR3 extends over 18 amino acids. V shed 3 bases, J shed 4 bases, and the junction held 15 bases outside the gene matches. Germline CDR1 MDHEN, CDR2 SYDVKM. The chain recombines TRBV28 with TRBJ2-1; 7 bases match TRBD2. The receptor's source is a human donor in good health. Some libraries in this study had Jurkat cell RNA spiked in. Sequenced input: naive CD8+ T cells from blood, with Jurkat cell RNA spiked in. Specified subset: FACS-sorted CD8+CD4-CCR7+CD45RA+ naive T cells. CDR3 in amino acids: CASSFRGGASGAYNEQFF. CDR3 sequence (DNA): TGTGCCAGCAGTTTTCGCGGCGGGGCTAGCGGAGCTTACAATGAGCAGTTCTTC. Drawing the rest from reference TRBV28 and TRBJ2-1, the complete variable domain is DVKVTQSSRYLVKRTGEKVFLECVQDMDHENMFWYRQDPGLGLRLIYFSYDVKMKEKGDIPEGYSVSREKKERFSLILESASTNQTSMYLCASSFRGGASGAYNEQFFGPGTRLTVL.